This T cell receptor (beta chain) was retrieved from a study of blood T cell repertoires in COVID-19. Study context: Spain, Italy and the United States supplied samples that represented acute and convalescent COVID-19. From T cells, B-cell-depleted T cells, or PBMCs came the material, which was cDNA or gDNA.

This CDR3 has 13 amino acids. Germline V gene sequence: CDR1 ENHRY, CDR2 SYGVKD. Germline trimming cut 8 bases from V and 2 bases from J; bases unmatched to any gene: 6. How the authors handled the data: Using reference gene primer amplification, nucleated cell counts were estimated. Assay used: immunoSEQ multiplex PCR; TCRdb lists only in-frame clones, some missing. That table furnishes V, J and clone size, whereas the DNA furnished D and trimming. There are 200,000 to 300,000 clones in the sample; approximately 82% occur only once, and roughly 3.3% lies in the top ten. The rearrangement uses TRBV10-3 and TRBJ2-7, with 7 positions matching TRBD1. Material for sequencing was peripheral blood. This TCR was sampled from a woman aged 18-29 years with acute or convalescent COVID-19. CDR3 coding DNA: TGTGCCATCGGCCGGGACAGTACCTACGAGCAGTACTTC. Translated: CAIGRDSTYEQYF.